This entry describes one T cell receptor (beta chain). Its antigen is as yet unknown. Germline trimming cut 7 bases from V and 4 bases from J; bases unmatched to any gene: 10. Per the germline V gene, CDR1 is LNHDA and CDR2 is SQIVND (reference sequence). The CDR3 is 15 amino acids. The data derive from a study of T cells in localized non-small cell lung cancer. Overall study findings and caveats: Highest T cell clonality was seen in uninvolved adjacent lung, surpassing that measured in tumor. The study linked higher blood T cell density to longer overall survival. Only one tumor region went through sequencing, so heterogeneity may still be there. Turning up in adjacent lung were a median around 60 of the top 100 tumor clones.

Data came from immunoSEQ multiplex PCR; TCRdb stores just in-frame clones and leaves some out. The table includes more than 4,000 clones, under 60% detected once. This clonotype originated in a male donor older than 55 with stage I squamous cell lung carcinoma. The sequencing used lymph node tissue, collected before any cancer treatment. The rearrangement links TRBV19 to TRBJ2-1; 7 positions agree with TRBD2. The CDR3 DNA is TGTGCCAGTACCCACCGGACTAGATCTTACAATGAGCAGTTCTTC. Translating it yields CASTHRTRSYNEQFF.